The clone carrying this T cell receptor beta chain was recorded many times. Its target is not known. Template material for amplifying TCR beta CDR3 regions consisted of RNA transcripts. An initial round of RT-PCR targeting the TCR CDR3 relied on the HTBI primer set. TCRdb ran MiXCR on the multiplex PCR reads and lists one entry per CDR3 protein. The profile shows approximately 640,000 distinct CDR3 sequences, 17% of them singletons. The entry originates in a study of T cells in Graves' hyperthyroidism and ophthalmopathy. Study-wide results and limits: Also found in blood were most expanded thyroid clonotypes above 0.001. Stable hyperthyroidism and ophthalmopathy were separated using 13 V-J signatures.

The CDR3 is 12 residues long. Germline lookup yields CDR1 MDHEN and CDR2 SYDVKM. Trimming shortened V by 1 base and J by 6 bases, and 6 bases separated the two germline ends. The sequencing input was blood. The sequence came from a man aged 50 or older with Graves' hyperthyroidism. The genes are TRBV28 and TRBJ1-2; D is unresolved. CDR3 region: CASSLLIDGYTF. CDR3 coding DNA: TGTGCCAGCAGTTTATTGATAGATGGCTACACCTTC.